A selection of T cell receptor beta chains follows, all from one sample in a study of T cells in Graves' hyperthyroidism and ophthalmopathy. Each CDR3 protein is one row after TCRdb ran MiXCR on the multiplex PCR reads. The repertoire holds about 480,000 distinct CDR3 sequences, with 13% to 15% as singletons. Material: blood. The receptor source for this set is a young woman with Graves' hyperthyroidism. The CDR3 runs from the conserved cysteine through the conserved F or W. The order of the fields is J gene, D gene, V gene, clone size, CDR3 DNA, CDR3 protein. D genes are given only for firm matches. Size tells how often a clone was seen (once, few, many) or the class of an expanded clone, and some rows leave it out.

TRBJ2-5 - TRBV19 many TGTGCCAGTAAAGAGGGAGCGGGTGAAGAGACCCAGTACTTC CASKEGAGEETQYF
TRBJ1-1 - TRBV15 many TGTGCCACCAGCAGCCGGATTGGGATGAACACTGAAGCTTTCTTT CATSSRIGMNTEAFF
TRBJ2-1 TRBD2 TRBV19 few TGTGCCAGTACCCCCCATGTTCTCGACGGGACTAGCGGCCTATACAATGAGCAGTTCTTC CASTPHVLDGTSGLYNEQFF
TRBJ1-3 - TRBV19 few TGTGCCAGTGCGGCAAGCTCTGGAAACACCATATATTTT CASAASSGNTIYF
TRBJ2-7 - TRBV20-1 few TGCAGTGCTAGCGGGGTAGGGACTTCCATCTCCTACGAGCAGTACTTC CSASGVGTSISYEQYF
TRBJ1-2 TRBD1 TRBV6-1 many TGTGCCAGCAGTCCGACTCCGACAGGGGGCTATGGCTACACCTTC CASSPTPTGGYGYTF
TRBJ2-3 - TRBV11-2 many TGTGCCAGCAGCTTAGGAGCCCCAGGGCTGAATACGCAGTATTTT CASSLGAPGLNTQYF
TRBJ1-5 - TRBV19 few TGTGCCAGTAGTATGGCGGCTTTGAATCAGCCCCAGCATTTT CASSMAALNQPQHF
TRBJ2-5 TRBD2 TRBV7-3 - TGTGCCAGCAGCCGTAGCGGGGCGGCGGGAGAGACCCAGTACTTC CASSRSGAAGETQYF
TRBJ1-1 - TRBV20-1 many TGCAGTGCCGCCAGGGGCGTGGCCACTGAAGCTTTCTTT CSAARGVATEAFF
TRBJ2-7 - TRBV11-3 - TGTGCCAGCAGCTTAGTGGGACCCGAGTACTCCTACGAGCAGTACTTC CASSLVGPEYSYEQYF
TRBJ2-7 TRBD1 TRBV27 many TGTGCCAGCAGCGGGGACAGGGGGCCTGTTCAGTACTTC CASSGDRGPVQYF
TRBJ1-5 TRBD1 TRBV7-8 many TGTGCCAGCAGCCAAGACAGGGGCAATCAGCCCCAGCATTTT CASSQDRGNQPQHF